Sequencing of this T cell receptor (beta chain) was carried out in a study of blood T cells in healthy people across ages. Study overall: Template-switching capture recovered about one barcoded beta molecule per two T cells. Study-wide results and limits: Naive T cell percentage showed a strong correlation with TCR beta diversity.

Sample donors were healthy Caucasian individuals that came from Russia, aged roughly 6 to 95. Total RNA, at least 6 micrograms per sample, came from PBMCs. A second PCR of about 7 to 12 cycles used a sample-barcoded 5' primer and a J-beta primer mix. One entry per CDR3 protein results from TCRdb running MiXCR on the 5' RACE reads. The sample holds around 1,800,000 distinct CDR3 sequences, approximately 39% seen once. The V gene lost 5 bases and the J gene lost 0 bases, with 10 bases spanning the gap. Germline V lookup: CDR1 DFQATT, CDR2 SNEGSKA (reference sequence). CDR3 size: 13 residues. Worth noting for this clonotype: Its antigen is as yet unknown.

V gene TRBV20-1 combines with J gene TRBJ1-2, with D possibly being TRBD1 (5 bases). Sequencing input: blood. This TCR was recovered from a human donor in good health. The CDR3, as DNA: TGCAGTGCTTGGGGGGGAACTAACTATGGCTACACCTTC. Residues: CSAWGGTNYGYTF.